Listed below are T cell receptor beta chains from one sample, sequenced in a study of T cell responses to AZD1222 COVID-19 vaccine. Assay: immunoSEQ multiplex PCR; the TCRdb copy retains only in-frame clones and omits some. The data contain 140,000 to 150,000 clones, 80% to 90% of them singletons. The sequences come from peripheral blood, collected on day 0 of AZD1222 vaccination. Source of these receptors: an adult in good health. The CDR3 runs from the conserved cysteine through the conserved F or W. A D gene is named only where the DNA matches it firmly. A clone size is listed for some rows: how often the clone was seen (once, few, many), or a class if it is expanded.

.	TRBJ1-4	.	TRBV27	TGTGCCAGCTCTCGGGGACCATCAGTGGCTAATGAAAAACTGTTTTTT	CASSRGPSVANEKLFF
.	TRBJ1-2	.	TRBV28	TGTGCCAGCAGCTCCCCCACCGGGACGATCCCTGGCTACACCTTC	CASSSPTGTIPGYTF
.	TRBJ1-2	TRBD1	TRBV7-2	TGTGCCAGCAGCTTAACCGCCAGGGGGCTATTCTATGGCTACACCTTC	CASSLTARGLFYGYTF
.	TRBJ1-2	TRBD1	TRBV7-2	TGTGCCAGCAGCTTACTGACAGGGGAGATCTATGGCTACACCTTC	CASSLLTGEIYGYTF
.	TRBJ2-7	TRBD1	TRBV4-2	TGTGCCAGCAGCCAAGATTGGCGGACAGGGGGGGACACCTACGAGCAGTACTTC	CASSQDWRTGGDTYEQYF
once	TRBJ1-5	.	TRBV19	TGTGCCAGTAGTATAGACCGGGGGAGCAATCAGCCCCAGCATTTT	CASSIDRGSNQPQHF
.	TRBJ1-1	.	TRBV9	TGTGCCAGCAGCCCCCGGGACACCACTGAAGCTTTCTTT	CASSPRDTTEAFF
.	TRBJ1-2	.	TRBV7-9	TGTGCCAGCAGCTTGGGGGACTGGGGCTACACCTTC	CASSLGDWGYTF
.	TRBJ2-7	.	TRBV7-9	TGTGCCAGCAGCACCGGAAGGAGCTACGAGCAGTACTTC	CASSTGRSYEQYF
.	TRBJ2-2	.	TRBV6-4	TGTGCCAGCAGTGACTCGAACTCAGGGGCCGGGGAGCTGTTTTTT	CASSDSNSGAGELFF
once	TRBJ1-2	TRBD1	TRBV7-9	TGTGCCAGCAGCCCACGGGACAGCTATCCAGCTAACTATGGCTACACCTTC	CASSPRDSYPANYGYTF
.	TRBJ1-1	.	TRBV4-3	TGCGCCAGCAGCCAATCCCCGGGTCGGTGGCCCAGTTGGACTGAAGCTTTCTTT	CASSQSPGRWPSWTEAFF
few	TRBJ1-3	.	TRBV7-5	TGTGTCAGAAGCTGGCCCAACACCATATATTTT	CVRSWPNTIYF
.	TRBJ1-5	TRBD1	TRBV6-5	TGTGCCAGCAGACAGGGGGCGCTTCAGCCCCAGCATTTT	CASRQGALQPQHF
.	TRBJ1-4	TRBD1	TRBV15	TGTGCCACCAGCAGAGATCCAGGGGGTGATGAAAAACTGTTTTTT	CATSRDPGGDEKLFF
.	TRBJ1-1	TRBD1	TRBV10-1	TGCGCCAGCAGTGAAGGGACAGCAGGGGGAACTGAAGCTTTCTTT	CASSEGTAGGTEAFF
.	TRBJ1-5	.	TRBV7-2	TGTGCCAGCAGCCAAGGGGACGGTTACAATCAGCCCCAGCATTTT	CASSQGDGYNQPQHF
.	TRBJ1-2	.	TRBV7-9	TGTGCCAGCAGCTGGCCGGGACTGGGAAGGTCCGGCTACACCTTC	CASSWPGLGRSGYTF
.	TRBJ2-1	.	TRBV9	TGTGCCAGCAGCACCGAAGGACAGAGCTCCTACAATGAGCAGTTCTTC	CASSTEGQSSYNEQFF
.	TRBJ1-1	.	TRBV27	TGTGCCAGTTCGTGGGCTCTCTCTACGAACGCGAAGAACACTGAAGCTTTCTTT	CASSWALSTNAKNTEAFF
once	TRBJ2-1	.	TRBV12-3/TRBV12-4	TGTGCCAGCAGTTGGACCCGGGCCTCTGCGCTCTTC	CASSWTRASALF
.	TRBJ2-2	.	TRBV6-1	TGTGCCAGCAGTGTTCGTCTGGCCGGGGAGCTGTTTTTT	CASSVRLAGELFF
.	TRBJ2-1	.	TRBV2	TGTGCCAGCAGTGAGAGGGGGTACTCTTACAATGAGCAGTTCTTC	CASSERGYSYNEQFF
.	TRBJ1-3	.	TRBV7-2	TGTGCCAGCAGCTTACGTCAGGGGAGCTCTGGAAACACCATATATTTT	CASSLRQGSSGNTIYF
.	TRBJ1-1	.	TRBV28	TGTGCCAGCAGTTTCCGGAACAGGGTCCTTAACACTGAAGCTTTCTTT	CASSFRNRVLNTEAFF
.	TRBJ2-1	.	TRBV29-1	TGCAGCACCTATGACCCGGACGATGAGCAGTTCTTC	CSTYDPDDEQFF
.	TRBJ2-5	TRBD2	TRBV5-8	TGTGCCAGCAGCTTTAGCGCCGGACTAGCGGGAGCGGAGACCCAGTACTTC	CASSFSAGLAGAETQYF
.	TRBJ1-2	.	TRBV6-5	TGTGCCAGCAGTTACGGGCGCCGTCCCGTCAACTATGGCTACACCTTC	CASSYGRRPVNYGYTF
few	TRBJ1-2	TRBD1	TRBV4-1	TGCGCCAGCAGCCACGTGCTGGACCGGACAGGGGGTGGCTACACCTTC	CASSHVLDRTGGGYTF
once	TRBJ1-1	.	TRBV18	TGTGCCAGCTCACCACTGGGCAAGGGGGGGACTGAAGCTTTCTTT	CASSPLGKGGTEAFF
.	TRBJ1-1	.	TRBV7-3	TGTGCCAGCAGCTTAACGTCTGAGAACACTGAAGCTTTCTTT	CASSLTSENTEAFF
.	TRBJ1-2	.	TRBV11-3	TGTGCCAGCAGCTTGGACACTAACTATGGCTACACCTTC	CASSLDTNYGYTF
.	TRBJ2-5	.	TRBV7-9	TGTGCCAGCAGCCGCTCGGGACCCGAGACCCAGTACTTC	CASSRSGPETQYF
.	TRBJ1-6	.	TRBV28	TGTGCCAGCAGTGACGCCACACCCTCTTCAACGGGGTCCTATAATTCACCCCTCCACTTT	CASSDATPSSTGSYNSPLHF
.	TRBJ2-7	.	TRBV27	TGTGCCAGCCGTCGAGGCGGCCCTTTAACCGAGCAGTACTTC	CASRRGGPLTEQYF
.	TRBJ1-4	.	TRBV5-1	TGCGCCAGCAGCACTGGCGGGGGGGGTCAAAAACTGTTTTTT	CASSTGGGGQKLFF
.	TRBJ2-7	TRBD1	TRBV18	TGTGCCAGCTCACCTCCGGGACAGGGCTACGAGCAGTACTTC	CASSPPGQGYEQYF
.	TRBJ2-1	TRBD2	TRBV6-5	TGTGCCAGCAGTTACGGTAGCGGGAGAGGTAATGAGCAGTTCTTC	CASSYGSGRGNEQFF
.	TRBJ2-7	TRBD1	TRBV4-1	TGCGCCAGCAGGCTTAATCCCACAGGGGCCGGGGAGCAGTACTTC	CASRLNPTGAGEQYF
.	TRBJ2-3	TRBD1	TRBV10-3	TGTGCCATCAGTGCAGGGGGCGCTTATACGCAGTATTTT	CAISAGGAYTQYF
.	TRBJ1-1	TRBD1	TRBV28	TGTGCCAGCACCCGGGGGACAGGGGGCAGTATGTACACTGAAGCTTTCTTT	CASTRGTGGSMYTEAFF
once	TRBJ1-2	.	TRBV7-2	TGTGCCAGCAGCCCTAAGACAGGATCTAACTATGGCTACACCTTC	CASSPKTGSNYGYTF
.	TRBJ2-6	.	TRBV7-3	TGTGCCAGCAGCTTAACTAGTAACTCTGGGGCCAACGTCCTGACTTTC	CASSLTSNSGANVLTF
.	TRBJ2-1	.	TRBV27	TGTGCCAGCAGTTTATCCACTAACAATGAGCAGTTCTTC	CASSLSTNNEQFF
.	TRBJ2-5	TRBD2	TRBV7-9	TGTGCCAGCAGCTCTGGACTAGCGGGACAAGAGACCCAGTACTTC	CASSSGLAGQETQYF
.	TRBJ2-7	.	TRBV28	TGTGCCAGCACCACCGGAGGGCCGGGAGAGCAGTACTTC	CASTTGGPGEQYF
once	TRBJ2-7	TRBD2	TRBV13	TGTGCCAGCAGGCGAACTAGCGGGAGGGCCGACGAGCAGTACTTC	CASRRTSGRADEQYF
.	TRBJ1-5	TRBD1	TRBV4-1	TGCGCCAGCAGCCGGACAGGGGACTTCGATCAGCCCCAGCATTTT	CASSRTGDFDQPQHF
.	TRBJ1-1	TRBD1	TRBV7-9	TGTGCCAGCAGGGTACAGGGGGCTGCGAACACTGAAGCTTTCTTT	CASRVQGAANTEAFF
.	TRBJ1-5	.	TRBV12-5	TGTGCTAGTGGTTTGGGGGACACTAGCAATCAGCCCCAGCATTTT	CASGLGDTSNQPQHF